This TCR beta chain was sequenced for a study of T cell repertoires in cytomegalovirus infection. Across the whole study: Carrying CMV and the relevant HLA type showed in public TCR beta signatures.

In the case of this clonotype: The antigen remains unidentified.

Trimming took 5 bases from V and 6 from J; bases not matched to a gene: 6. The CDR3 spans 14 residues. Germline V lookup: CDR1 LNHDA, CDR2 SQIVND (reference sequence). MiXCR, applied by TCRdb to the reads, yields one record per CDR3 protein. The table has around 450,000 distinct CDR3 sequences, approximately 32% seen once. Study results and caveats: Frequencies of public TCR beta families were cumulated, and this identified carriers of CMV plus the relevant HLA. Within the response measured ex vivo, HLA-C-restricted CMV-specific TCR beta clonotypes were dominant.

Input material: PBMCs. The V call is TRBV19, the J call TRBJ1-5; the match to TRBD1 covers 8 bases. The receptor comes from a human donor in good health (CMV status not recorded). Some clones in this sample may be carry-over from other donors' samples. CDR3 residues: CASSRTGRGQPQHF. In nucleotides, the CDR3 is TGTGCCAGTAGTCGGACAGGGAGAGGTCAGCCCCAGCATTTT.